This T cell receptor beta chain was captured in a study of T cell repertoires in cytomegalovirus infection. Study-wide context: Evidence of both CMV infection and a matching HLA type came from public TCR beta signatures.

General observations from the study: The study found HLA-C-restricted CMV-specific TCR beta clonotypes dominating the ex vivo response. Accumulated public TCR beta family frequency recognized individuals carrying CMV together with the relevant HLA.

The CDR3 is made up of 12 amino acids. Germline V gives CDR1 DFQATT, CDR2 SNEGSKA (reference sequence). V was pared by 2 bases and J by 5 bases, with 10 bases between. TCRdb reprocessed the reads via MiXCR and lists one record per CDR3 protein. The data hold about 450,000 distinct CDR3 sequences, with about 33% observed a single time. Worth noting for this clonotype: Its matching antigen is unknown.

Sequences were obtained from PBMCs. The clonotype was recovered from a human donor in good health (CMV status not recorded). Some clones in this sample may be carry-over from other donors' samples. The chain recombines TRBV20-1 with TRBJ2-7, with D unclear. This CDR3 is CSARLFLHEQYF. In DNA form, the CDR3 reads TGCAGTGCTAGACTGTTCCTCCACGAGCAGTACTTC.